Below are 11 T cell receptor beta chains sequenced from a single sample in a study of CD8+ T cells in alopecia areata. TCR sequencing used cDNA made by reverse transcription of extracted RNA. Sequencing used immunoSEQ multiplex PCR; TCRdb keeps in-frame clones, though not all of them. The sample has fewer than 250,000 clones, more than 55% seen once. Noted treatment: oral pan-JAK inhibitor, 5-10 mg twice daily. Material: CD4+ T cells sorted from blood, obtained at week 4, from a patient treated with tofacitinib. These receptors were collected from a human donor with alopecia areata.

The CDR3 spells CASSTGLAGGPSSYEQYF. The CDR3 DNA is TGTGCCAGCAGTACCGGACTAGCGGGAGGTCCCAGCTCCTACGAGCAGTACTTC. The chain uses TRBV2 and TRBJ2-7; TRBD2 aligns across 14 bases. Germline V CDR1 and CDR2: SNHLY, FYNNEI. The CDR3 is made up of 18 amino acids. V was clipped by 5 bases and J by 0 bases; unmatched bases: 9.

The gene calls are TRBV15 and TRBJ2-2; D uncertain. In germline, CDR1 is LNHNV, CDR2 YYDKDF (reference sequence). Trimming took 8 bases from V and 6 from J, leaving 10 bases between them. This CDR3 is 12 amino acids long. The CDR3: CATQARPGELFF. The CDR3 coding sequence is TGTGCCACCCAAGCTAGGCCCGGGGAGCTGTTTTTT. Full variable domain (missing parts from reference TRBV15 and TRBJ2-2): DAMVIQNPRYQVTQFGKPVTLSCSQTLNHNVMYWYQQKSSQAPKLLFHYYDKDFNNEADTPDNFQSRRPNTSFCFLDIRSPGLGDTAMYLCATQARPGELFFGEGSRLTVL.

The chain carries TRBV5-1 and TRBJ1-1, with 11 bases lining up with TRBD1. Germline CDR1 and CDR2: SGHRS and YFSETQ. The ends lost 5 bases at V and 10 bases at J; junction bases unmatched: 7. This CDR3 is built from 13 residues. The CDR3 DNA reads TGCGCCAGCAGTACCGGGACAGGGGGAGTAGCTTTCTTT. Its protein is CASSTGTGGVAFF.

The CDR3 DNA sequence: TGTGCCAGCAGTTCGTCTAGCGAGCAGTACTTC. It codes for CASSSSSEQYF. The V call is TRBV27, the J call TRBJ2-7; D is ambiguous. V shed 4 bases and J shed 6 bases, with 7 bases lying between them. Germline V lookup: CDR1 MNHEY, CDR2 SMNVEV (reference sequence). The CDR3 consists of 11 residues.

The chain employs TRBV6-1 and TRBJ1-5, with D perhaps TRBD1 (5 bases). V lost 3 bases and J lost 7, with 10 bases in between. Germline CDR1 is MNHNS and CDR2 is SASEGT. The CDR3 length is 13 residues. The CDR3 sequence is CASSDGAGQPQHF. DNA of the CDR3: TGTGCCAGCAGTGACGGGGCCGGCCAGCCCCAGCATTTT.

This clone was seen once. The chain employs TRBV5-1 and TRBJ2-5; 7 nucleotides align to TRBD1. The CDR3 length is 15 residues. From germline, CDR1 is SGHRS and CDR2 YFSETQ. Trimming took 0 bases from V and 4 from J; bases not matched to a gene: 6. Here the CDR3 DNA reads TGCGCCAGCAGCTTGGACAGGGGCGTGGTAGAGACCCAGTACTTC. It yields the protein CASSLDRGVVETQYF.

This clone was counted only a few times. This rearrangement joins TRBV30 to TRBJ1-5; 9 bases match TRBD1. V dropped 0 bases and J dropped 1; count of bases not matched to a gene: 1. The CDR3 covers 15 residues. From germline, CDR1 is GTSNPN and CDR2 SVGIG (reference sequence). The CDR3 spells CAWSVGTGSNQPQHF. CDR3 DNA sequence: TGTGCCTGGAGTGTGGGGACAGGGAGCAATCAGCCCCAGCATTTT.

V and J are TRBV4-1 and TRBJ2-1, with 13 bases lining up with TRBD2. The CDR3 runs to 18 residues. From germline, CDR1 is MGHRA and CDR2 YSYEKL. The V gene end was trimmed by 2 bases and the J gene end by 7 bases; junction bases not matched to a gene: 11. As DNA, the CDR3 is TGCGCCAGCAGCCAAAGGCGAGTGGGGACTAGCGGGACGAATGAGCAGTTCTTC. This gives the protein CASSQRRVGTSGTNEQFF.

The chain links TRBV7-9 to TRBJ2-3, with D possibly being TRBD1 (6 bases). The length of the CDR3 is 15 residues. Germline CDR1 SEHNR, CDR2 FQNEAQ (reference sequence). Trimming left V 1 base short and J 5 bases short, with 13 bases between. DNA for the CDR3: TGTGCCAGCAGCTTAGGTGGGGGCGCCCTAGATACGCAGTATTTT. It yields the protein CASSLGGGALDTQYF. Complete variable domain (other parts from reference TRBV7-9 and TRBJ2-3): DTGVSQNPRHKITKRGQNVTFRCDPISEHNRLYWYRQTLGQGPEFLTYFQNEAQLEKSRLLSDRFSAERPKGSFSTLEIQRTEQGDSAMYLCASSLGGGALDTQYFGPGTRLTVL.

The rearrangement links TRBV7-2 to TRBJ2-7; no clear D. The CDR3 length is 14 residues. CDR1 is SGHTA, CDR2 FQGNSA, per germline. The V gene lost 2 bases and the J gene lost 2 bases, with 10 bases spanning the gap. CDR3 coding DNA: TGTGCCAGCAGCTTAAAGGCCAGCGCCTACGAGCAGTACTTC. It specifies CASSLKASAYEQYF.

The chain links TRBV6-6 to TRBJ2-1, with 7 bases identical to TRBD1. This CDR3 is 14 amino acids long. V gave up 6 bases and J gave up 9 bases; unmatched junction bases: 11. Germline lookup yields CDR1 MNHNY and CDR2 SVGAGI (reference sequence). The CDR3 DNA reads TGTGCCAGCAGCCGCGACAGGGTCAGTGGTGAGCAGTTCTTC. Translation: CASSRDRVSGEQFF.